This T cell receptor (beta chain) was sequenced in a study of cytomegalovirus exposure and HLA in healthy donors. Study-level points and caveats: Later work showed greater clonal expansion in HLA-associated TCR beta chains than in equally common others.

As to this clone: Its specificity is not known.

Primers for the PCR totalled 60 Vbeta and 13 Jbeta. Only in-frame clones appear in the TCRdb table, and some are missing; sequencing was by immunoSEQ multiplex PCR. The sample carries under 150,000 clones, 82% recorded once. Germline CDR1 WSHSY, CDR2 SAAADI. CDR3 length equals 11 residues. V was trimmed by 6 bases and J by 5 bases, leaving 4 bases between them. Sequencing was performed on PBMCs. The gene calls are TRBV10-2 and TRBJ2-2, with unresolved D. The receptor's source is a woman aged 18-29 years in good health and CMV-seronegative. The CDR3 sequence: CASSLTGELFF. The CDR3 DNA follows: TGCGCCAGCAGCTTAACCGGGGAGCTGTTTTTT.